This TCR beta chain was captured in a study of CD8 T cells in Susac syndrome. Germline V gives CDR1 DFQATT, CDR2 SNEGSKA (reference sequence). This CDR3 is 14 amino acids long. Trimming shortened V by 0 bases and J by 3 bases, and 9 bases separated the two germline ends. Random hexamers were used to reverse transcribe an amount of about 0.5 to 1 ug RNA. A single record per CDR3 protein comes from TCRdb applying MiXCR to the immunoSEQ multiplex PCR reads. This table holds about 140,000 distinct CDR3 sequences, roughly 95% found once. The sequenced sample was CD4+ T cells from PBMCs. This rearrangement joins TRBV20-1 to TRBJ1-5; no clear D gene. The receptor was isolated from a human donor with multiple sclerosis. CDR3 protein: CSAREVQLNQPQHF. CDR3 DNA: TGCAGTGCTAGAGAGGTTCAGCTCAATCAGCCCCAGCATTTT.